A single sample gave rise to the 10 T cell receptor beta chains below, sequenced in a study of T cell repertoires in cytomegalovirus infection. TCRdb re-derived calls from the reads in MiXCR, one entry per CDR3 protein. Of some 150,000 distinct CDR3 sequences listed, approximately 30% are singletons. Their specific antigens are unknown. The sequencing here drew on CD8+ T cells from cultured PBMCs, taken from culture after CMV antigen stimulation. These receptors were taken from a human donor in good health (CMV status not recorded). Some clones in this sample may be carry-over from other donors' samples.

The gene calls are TRBV24-1 and TRBJ1-2, with TRBD1 matching 7 bases. V was pared by 4 bases and J by 4 bases, with 2 bases of the junction left unmatched. This CDR3 spans 13 amino acids. Germline V gene sequence: CDR1 KGHDR, CDR2 SFDVKD. The CDR3: CATSEGGGYGYTF. For the CDR3, the DNA is TGTGCCACCAGTGAAGGGGGCGGCTATGGCTACACCTTC.

Only a few counts were recorded for this clonotype. The chain employs TRBV15 and TRBJ2-2; 9 bases line up with TRBD1. The V and J ends lost 5 bases and 4 bases, in that order; junction bases with no gene match: 2. Germline V gene lookup returns CDR1 LNHNV and CDR2 YYDKDF (reference sequence). CDR3 size: 14 residues. As DNA, the CDR3 is TGTGCCACCAGCGGGGACAGGGCCACCGGGGAGCTGTTTTTT. Translating gives CATSGDRATGELFF. The variable domain in full, with the rest retrieved from reference TRBV15 and TRBJ2-2, is DAMVIQNPRYQVTQFGKPVTLSCSQTLNHNVMYWYQQKSSQAPKLLFHYYDKDFNNEADTPDNFQSRRPNTSFCFLDIRSPGLGDTAMYLCATSGDRATGELFFGEGSRLTVL.

This clonotype was seen only a few times. The chain links TRBV20-1 to TRBJ2-5; maybe TRBD2 (5 bases). From germline, CDR1 is DFQATT and CDR2 SNEGSKA (reference sequence). V was cut by 2 bases and J by 2 bases, with 12 bases left in between. The CDR3 consists of 14 residues. CDR3 sequence reads: CSARPLWEQETQYF. CDR3 DNA sequence: TGCAGTGCTAGACCCCTGTGGGAGCAAGAGACCCAGTACTTC.

The chain is built from TRBV7-6 and TRBJ1-4, with no clear D. Germline CDR1 reads SGHVS; CDR2 reads FNYEAQ. V was shortened by 4 bases and J by 7 bases, with 4 bases between the two germline ends. The CDR3 consists of 11 residues. CDR3 sequence: CASSSTEKLFF. The CDR3 DNA is TGTGCCAGCAGCTCGACTGAAAAACTGTTTTTT.

This clonotype was seen a handful of times. The chain employs TRBV6-1 and TRBJ2-5, with 9 positions matching TRBD1. After removal of 5 bases from V and 5 bases from J, the junction contained 9 bases not matched to a gene. The CDR3 is 15 residues long. Germline CDR1 MNHNS, CDR2 SASEGT. The CDR3 sequence is CASSSDRGYEETQYF. In DNA form, the CDR3 reads TGTGCCAGCAGTTCAGACAGGGGGTATGAGGAGACCCAGTACTTC.

This clonotype was seen a few times. The CDR3 loop is CASTLEPRPELEQYF. In nucleotides, the CDR3 is TGTGCCAGCACCCTCGAGCCCCGTCCTGAGCTCGAGCAGTACTTC. The chain has TRBV6-2 or TRBV6-3 and TRBJ2-7; D is undetermined. The V end was cut by 7 bases, the J end by 6 bases, with 22 bases between. The CDR3 is 15 amino acids. Germline lookup yields CDR1 MNHEY and CDR2 SVGEGT.

This clonotype was seen more than once but under ten times. The chain joins TRBV24-1 to TRBJ2-1; TRBD1 aligns across 8 bases. This CDR3 comprises 19 residues. Germline CDR1 reads KGHDR; CDR2 reads SFDVKD. V dropped 1 base and J dropped 0; count of bases not matched to a gene: 10. The CDR3 protein is CATSDLAVGQGASYNEQFF. The CDR3 coding sequence is TGTGCCACCAGTGATTTAGCGGTTGGTCAGGGGGCCTCCTACAATGAGCAGTTCTTC.

Ten or more counts support this clonotype. The chain carries TRBV7-6 and TRBJ2-5; 7 bases align to TRBD2. Germline loops: CDR1 SGHVS, CDR2 FNYEAQ. The CDR3 has 16 amino acids. The ends lost 5 bases at V and 3 bases at J; junction bases unmatched: 12. The DNA for the CDR3 is TGTGCCAGCAGCCTGAGCGGGGCACAGTTTGAAGAGACCCAGTACTTC. This translates into CASSLSGAQFEETQYF.

V is TRBV5-4 and J is TRBJ2-2, with D unclear. The germline CDR1 and CDR2 sequences are SGHNT and YYREEE (reference sequence). The V end lost 3 bases, the J end lost 0 bases, and 9 bases lay between the germline ends. This CDR3 has 15 amino acids. The CDR3 reads CASSSVTPNTGELFF. The DNA of the CDR3 is TGTGCCAGCAGCTCTGTGACACCGAACACCGGGGAGCTGTTTTTT.

V usage is TRBV6-1 and J usage is TRBJ1-4; D gene unclear. V was pared by 6 bases and J by 8 bases, with 10 bases between. This CDR3 has 12 amino acids. Germline assignment: CDR1 MNHNS and CDR2 SASEGT. In DNA, the CDR3 is TGTGCCAGCAGCCCCAATTGGGAAAAACTGTTTTTT. It yields the protein CASSPNWEKLFF.